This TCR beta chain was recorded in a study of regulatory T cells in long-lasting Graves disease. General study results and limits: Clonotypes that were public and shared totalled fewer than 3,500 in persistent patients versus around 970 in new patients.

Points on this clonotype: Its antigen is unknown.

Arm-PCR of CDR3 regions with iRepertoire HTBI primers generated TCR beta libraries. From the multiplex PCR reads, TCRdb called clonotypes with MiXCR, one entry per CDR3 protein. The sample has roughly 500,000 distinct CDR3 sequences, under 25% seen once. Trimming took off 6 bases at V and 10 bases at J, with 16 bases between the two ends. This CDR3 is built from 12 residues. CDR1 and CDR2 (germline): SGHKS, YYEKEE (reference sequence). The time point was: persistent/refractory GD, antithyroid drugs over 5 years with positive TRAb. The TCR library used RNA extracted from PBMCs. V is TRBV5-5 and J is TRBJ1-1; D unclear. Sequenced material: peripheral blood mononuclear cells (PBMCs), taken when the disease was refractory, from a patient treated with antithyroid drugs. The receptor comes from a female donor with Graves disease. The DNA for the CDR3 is TGTGCCAGCACAGATAGAGGGCTTTTAGCTTTCTTT. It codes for CASTDRGLLAFF.